These T cell receptor beta chains were read from a single sample in a study of OX40 agonist ivuxolimab in advanced cancers. Sequencing was performed with immunoSEQ multiplex PCR; in TCRdb, only in-frame clones are kept and a portion is missing. The sample yields 84,000 or so clones, around nine tenths seen once. The material was CD4+ or CD8+ T cells sorted from blood, obtained in a trial of the OX40 agonist ivuxolimab. The receptor set was obtained from an adult with an advanced solid tumor such as melanoma, head and neck, liver or kidney cancer. Each CDR3 is given with its conserved first and last residue. Fields, in order: J gene, V gene, CDR3 protein.

>TRBJ1-4|TRBV5-5
CASSPDRGPANEKLFF
>TRBJ2-2|TRBV10-2
CASSELGQENTGELFF
>TRBJ2-5|TRBV5-5
CASSLAAGRIQETQYF
>TRBJ2-5|TRBV5-6
CASSFRQGVQTQYF
>TRBJ1-4|TRBV10-1
CASSESWGRFSRKLFF
>TRBJ2-1|TRBV30
CAWSRLAGGREQFF
>TRBJ2-7|TRBV11-2
CASISLQGAPNEQYF
>TRBJ1-1|TRBV19
CASSIEWIRGTEAFF
>TRBJ1-1|TRBV27
CASSLGSLLGTEAFF
>TRBJ2-7|TRBV30
CAYILAGGYEQYF
>TRBJ1-5|TRBV7-9
CASSLLGGGNQPQHF
>TRBJ2-7|TRBV27
CASSLTGYEQYF
>TRBJ2-7|TRBV5-5
CASSFDVYRGTYEQYF
>TRBJ2-3|TRBV11-1
CASSLGAGGYTDTQYF
>TRBJ2-2|TRBV11-2
CASSARSGGSTNTGELFF
>TRBJ2-2|TRBV5-1
CASSSIQGEVTGELFF
>TRBJ1-1|TRBV7-2
CASSQWTGNTEAFF
>TRBJ2-2|TRBV6-6
CASSLREPGELFF
>TRBJ1-2|TRBV19
CASSRQGSSYGYTF
>TRBJ2-2|TRBV27
CASSSNFRGRGATGELFF
>TRBJ1-5|TRBV19
CASSSDTGTQPQHF
>TRBJ1-2|TRBV11-1
CASSLNQGERYGYTF
>TRBJ1-2|TRBV5-6
CASSFYGVLPENGYTF
>TRBJ1-1|TRBV14
CASSQDRPSRSSMNTEAFF
>TRBJ1-2|TRBV6-5
CASSYLGQGYGYTF
>TRBJ1-4|TRBV5-4
CASSRSNRGEKLFF
>TRBJ1-3|TRBV6-6
CASGTGPGNTIYF
>TRBJ2-5|TRBV18
CASSPPVGNEETQYF
>TRBJ2-5|TRBV4-1
CASSQEESTGQETQYF
>TRBJ2-2|TRBV6-1
CASSEASAGGELFF
>TRBJ2-3|TRBV18
CASSPWAAGSTDTQYF
>TRBJ2-3|TRBV5-8
CASSLDSARGTQYF
>TRBJ1-2|TRBV6-1
CASSEAKGNYGYTF
>TRBJ1-1|TRBV6-4
CASPGVSRQLNTEAFF
>TRBJ1-5|TRBV6-5
CASSYSSREPQKQHF
>TRBJ1-2|TRBV4-1
CASSSGQANYGYTF
>TRBJ2-5|TRBV10-3
CAITEGRGVETQYF
>TRBJ1-5|TRBV7-9
CASTSFGGGQGAGQPQHF
>TRBJ1-1|TRBV7-3
CASSLSSQNTEAFF
>TRBJ2-5|TRBV6-1
CASSGGGGQGTQYF
>TRBJ2-7|TRBV5-1
CASSLVGDISYEQYF
>TRBJ1-2|TRBV6-6
CASSNPGAGYGYTF
>TRBJ2-7|TRBV30
CAWSRGTVTYEQYF
>TRBJ1-2|TRBV6-1
CASQRLSGDYGYTF
>TRBJ2-7|TRBV30
CAWRPGGALEQYF
>TRBJ2-7|TRBV29-1
CSVFTGGAYEQYF
>TRBJ2-4|TRBV6-6
CASSYSRGGAKNIQYF
>TRBJ1-2|TRBV4-3
CASSHPQGLGGYTF
>TRBJ1-5|TRBV2
CASSRSGGNQPQHF
>TRBJ1-5|TRBV30
CAWSPPDRVDQPQHF
>TRBJ1-6|TRBV15
CATSRVEASSSYNSPLHF
>TRBJ1-1|TRBV5-4
CASSLFGAGVPNTEAFF
>TRBJ1-4|TRBV29-1
CSVDFLTDLTNEKLFF